The sequence of this T cell receptor (beta chain) was determined in a study of lymphopenia after photon versus proton radiotherapy. Study-wide findings and caveats: Better survival with proton therapy was suggested as possible, not demonstrated. Oligoclonal CD8+ Temra expansion after nadir drove photon patients' diversity drop.

TCRdb's table, derived via immunoSEQ multiplex PCR, lists solely in-frame clones and lacks some. The repertoire holds around 31,000 clones, with 89% as singletons. This CDR3 comprises 15 residues. CDR1 is SGHVS, CDR2 FQNEAQ, per germline. The V gene lost 3 bases and the J gene lost 0 bases, with 9 bases spanning the gap. Comments on this clone: The antigen is not known.

The chain links TRBV7-8 to TRBJ1-3; D gene unclear. The source material was peripheral blood, sampled from a patient treated with proton-based radiotherapy. This clonotype originated in a woman between 65 and 79 years old with pancreatic cancer. Some clones in this sample may be carry-over from other donors' samples. CDR3 DNA: TGTGCCAGCAGCTTGGGCAGTACCTCTGGAAACACCATATATTTT. It specifies CASSLGSTSGNTIYF.